These 29 T cell receptor beta chains were sequenced from one sample in a study of cytomegalovirus exposure and HLA in healthy donors. 60 Vbeta and 13 Jbeta primers were used in PCR. Clones were sequenced by immunoSEQ multiplex PCR, and TCRdb holds only the in-frame ones, with some missing. This table holds some 150,000 clones, 80% found once. The sample consisted of PBMCs. Receptors originate from a man aged 35-49 years in good health and CMV-seropositive.

The V and J genes are TRBV27 and TRBJ2-5, with TRBD1 as a possible D gene (6 bases). Germline V gives CDR1 MNHEY, CDR2 SMNVEV (reference sequence). Trimming stripped 10 bases from V and 1 base from J, with 13 bases between. The CDR3 is 13 amino acids. This chain's CDR3 is CANGDNPQETQYF. The CDR3 DNA sequence: TGTGCCAATGGGGACAACCCCCAAGAGACCCAGTACTTC.

The rearrangement links TRBV27 to TRBJ2-7, with 8 nucleotides matching TRBD1. The CDR3 has 15 residues. Unmatched junction bases numbered 9, after V lost 1 base and J lost 7 bases. CDR1 MNHEY and CDR2 SMNVEV come from the germline V gene (reference sequence). CDR3 protein: CASSLLTGAPGEQYF. The CDR3 nucleotides are TGTGCCAGCAGTTTATTGACAGGGGCGCCAGGGGAGCAGTACTTC.

The rearrangement uses TRBV7-6 and TRBJ2-2; 9 positions match TRBD1. Germline-derived CDR1 and CDR2 are SGHVS and FNYEAQ. The trim removed 6 bases at V and 8 bases at J, leaving 7 bases unmatched. The CDR3 spans 14 residues. CDR3 amino acids: CASRDRGVSGELFF. In nucleotides, the CDR3 is TGTGCCAGCAGGGACAGGGGCGTTTCGGGGGAGCTGTTTTTT.

The genes are TRBV4-2 and TRBJ2-7; the D is unclear. The CDR3 is 14 amino acids. The ends were cut back, 1 base at V and 3 bases at J, with 10 bases in the middle. The V gene's germline CDR1 is LGHNA and CDR2 YNFKEQ. The CDR3 DNA is TGTGCCAGCAGCCAAGTTGATCGAGACTACGAGCAGTACTTC. Its translation is CASSQVDRDYEQYF.

This chain links TRBV19 with TRBJ1-2; tentatively, D is TRBD1 (6 bases). CDR3 size: 15 residues. Germline values: CDR1 LNHDA, CDR2 SQIVND (reference sequence). The germline V and J ends were trimmed by 1 base and 4 bases, with 13 bases remaining between them. CDR3 nucleotides: TGTGCCAGTAGTATAGGTCCAATGGACAGCTATGGCTACACCTTC. Its protein is CASSIGPMDSYGYTF.

The CDR3, as DNA: TGTGCCAGCAGCTTCACGCTAGCTCTAGCGGGATCGAACACCGGGGAGCTGTTTTTT. It specifies CASSFTLALAGSNTGELFF. This chain joins TRBV11-3 and TRBJ2-2; TRBD2 agrees at 9 bases. With V trimmed by 3 bases and J by 0 bases, 11 bases remained unmatched. CDR1 SGHNT and CDR2 YENEEA come from the germline V gene. This CDR3 is 19 amino acids long.

V usage is TRBV9 and J usage is TRBJ2-1; TRBD2 matches at 12 bases. CDR1 SGDLS and CDR2 YYNGEE come from the germline V gene. V lost 6 bases and J lost 4; bases outside the gene matches: 14. The CDR3 runs to 18 residues. CDR3: CASTANRLAGVPYNEQFF. The CDR3 coding sequence is TGTGCCAGCACCGCAAACCGACTAGCGGGGGTACCTTACAATGAGCAGTTCTTC. Full variable domain (remainder filled in from reference TRBV9 and TRBJ2-1): DSGVTQTPKHLITATGQRVTLRCSPRSGDLSVYWYQQSLDQGLQFLIQYYNGEERAKGNILERFSAQQFPDLHSELNLSSLELGDSALYFCASTANRLAGVPYNEQFFGPGTRLTVL.

The chain's CDR3 is CASSPLDRGNSPLHF. The CDR3 DNA sequence: TGTGCCAGCTCACCACTGGACAGAGGAAATTCACCCCTCCACTTT. V is TRBV18 and J is TRBJ1-6; possibly TRBD1 for D (6 bases). V gave up 1 base and J gave up 7 bases, with 11 bases separating them. Germline assignment: CDR1 KGHSH and CDR2 LQKENI. CDR3 length equals 15 residues.

In this sample, this clone turned up once. The chain has TRBV6-6 and TRBJ1-2; 9 bases map to TRBD1. This CDR3 spans 15 amino acids. The germline CDR1 and CDR2 sequences are MNHNY and SVGAGI (reference sequence). J lost 8 bases, V lost 2 bases, and 9 bases had no gene match. The CDR3 sequence: CASSYDDRGVRGYTF. The CDR3 DNA sequence: TGTGCCAGCAGTTACGATGACAGGGGGGTAAGGGGCTACACCTTC.

The chain employs TRBV4-3 and TRBJ2-1, with D possibly matching TRBD1 (6 bases). The CDR3 totals 17 residues. Deletions cut 0 bases from V and 10 bases from J, with 22 bases between. CDR1 and CDR2 (germline): LGHNA, YSLEER. The CDR3, as DNA: TGCGCCAGCAGCCAAGATTTGCTAGCAAAGGGGGTAGGGGAGCAGTTCTTC. It yields the protein CASSQDLLAKGVGEQFF.

This chain connects TRBV7-9 to TRBJ1-5; 9 bases fit TRBD1. Unmatched junction bases numbered 10, after V lost 1 base and J lost 0 bases. Germline V gives CDR1 SEHNR, CDR2 FQNEAQ (reference sequence). The CDR3 spans 19 residues. The CDR3 reads CASSLVAGQGWDSNQPQHF. The CDR3 DNA reads as TGTGCCAGCAGCTTAGTAGCGGGACAGGGCTGGGATAGCAATCAGCCCCAGCATTTT.

This chain uses TRBV27 with TRBJ2-7, with D unclear. Germline CDR1 reads MNHEY; CDR2 reads SMNVEV (reference sequence). Trimming cost V 5 bases and J 9 bases, with 11 bases left between them. CDR3 length equals 11 residues. The CDR3 protein is CASSLPPWQYF. The DNA for the CDR3 is TGTGCCAGCAGTCTCCCCCCCTGGCAGTACTTC.

The chain recombines TRBV7-6 with TRBJ1-2; the D gene is possibly TRBD1 (6 bases). CDR3 length: 15 amino acids. V lost 1 base, J lost 7 bases, and 16 bases lay in between. Per the germline V gene, CDR1 is SGHVS and CDR2 is FNYEAQ. The CDR3 loop is CASSLEMSGAAGYTF. DNA for the CDR3: TGTGCCAGCAGCTTAGAAATGTCAGGGGCGGCTGGCTACACCTTC.

The chain joins TRBV6-5 to TRBJ2-5; 8 bases align to TRBD1. Looked up from germline, CDR1 is MNHEY and CDR2 is SVGAGI. V lost 0 bases, J lost 4 bases, and 7 bases stayed unmatched. The CDR3 has 16 residues. DNA for the CDR3: TGTGCCAGCAGTTACTCCGACAGGGGTATCGGAGAGACCCAGTACTTC. Translation: CASSYSDRGIGETQYF.

In this sample, this clone turned up a few times. The chain links TRBV30 to TRBJ2-5; D gene unclear. This CDR3 is 12 amino acids long. The V end lost 0 bases, the J end lost 5 bases, and 7 bases lay between the germline ends. Germline CDR1 and CDR2: GTSNPN and SVGIG (reference sequence). The CDR3 loop reads CAWSVREETQYF. In nucleotides, the CDR3 is TGTGCCTGGAGTGTACGCGAGGAGACCCAGTACTTC.

The rearrangement joins TRBV5-1 to TRBJ1-4, with 7 bases fitting TRBD1. CDR3 length: 15 residues. V trimming: 0 bases; J trimming: 5 bases; junction bases outside the gene matches: 4. Per germline, CDR1 SGHRS and CDR2 YFSETQ. CDR3: CASSLAGGLNEKLFF. DNA for the CDR3: TGCGCCAGCAGCTTGGCAGGGGGGCTGAATGAAAAACTGTTTTTT. The full variable domain, in which reference TRBV5-1 and TRBJ1-4 provide the parts outside the CDR3, is KAGVTQTPRYLIKTRGQQVTLSCSPISGHRSVSWYQQTPGQGLQFLFEYFSETQRNKGNFPGRFSGRQFSNSRSEMNVSTLELGDSALYLCASSLAGGLNEKLFFGSGTQLSVL.

The chain carries TRBV19 and TRBJ1-5; D not resolved. CDR3 length: 18 amino acids. Between the trimmed V and J ends, which lost 1 base and 0 bases, there was a span of 16 bases. Germline V gene data show CDR1 as LNHDA and CDR2 as SQIVND (reference sequence). The CDR3 DNA reads as TGTGCCAGTAGTATAGGATGGCAGCCGGGAAATAGCAATCAGCCCCAGCATTTT. It translates to CASSIGWQPGNSNQPQHF.

This chain uses TRBV7-9 with TRBJ1-4; 7 bases fit TRBD1. The CDR3 is 15 residues long. The V segment lost 5 bases and the J segment 7 bases; nucleotides outside the gene matches: 10. Germline lookup yields CDR1 SEHNR and CDR2 FQNEAQ (reference sequence). The CDR3 region has the DNA TGTGCCAGCAGCCCGTTGGGACAGAGGATTGAAAAACTGTTTTTT. This translates into CASSPLGQRIEKLFF.

The chain has TRBV29-1 and TRBJ2-7; tentative D call: TRBD2 (5 bases). V dropped 6 bases and J dropped 4 bases, with 16 bases sitting between them. The CDR3 runs 13 residues. CDR1 SQVTM and CDR2 ANQGSEA come from the germline V gene. For the CDR3, the DNA is TGCAGCGTGAAGGGCGGGTTCTCTTACGAGCAGTACTTC. It encodes CSVKGGFSYEQYF.

J is TRBJ1-4 and V is TRBV13; 8 bases are shared with TRBD1. V lost 5 bases to trimming and J lost 6 bases; unmatched junction nucleotides: 8. This CDR3 has 15 residues. Per germline, CDR1 PRHDT and CDR2 FYEKMQ (reference sequence). CDR3 amino acids: CASSTQGVSDEKLFF. For the CDR3, the DNA is TGTGCCAGCAGCACACAGGGGGTATCTGATGAAAAACTGTTTTTT.

The rearrangement links TRBV5-4 to TRBJ2-1; 8 positions match TRBD2. Trimming removed 4 bases from V and 5 bases from J; junction bases left unmatched: 5. Germline V gene sequence: CDR1 SGHNT, CDR2 YYREEE (reference sequence). The CDR3 extends over 14 amino acids. The CDR3: CASSTGLADNEQFF. DNA for the CDR3: TGTGCCAGCAGCACCGGACTAGCCGACAATGAGCAGTTCTTC.

The CDR3 nucleotides are TGTGCCAGCAGTTACTGGGTGGGGGGGCTTGACGAGCAGTACTTC. Encoded protein: CASSYWVGGLDEQYF. The rearrangement uses TRBV6-5 and TRBJ2-7, with D maybe TRBD2 (7 bases). Deletions cut 1 base from V and 5 bases from J, with 15 bases between. Germline V gene data show CDR1 as MNHEY and CDR2 as SVGAGI. The CDR3 covers 15 residues.

This chain uses TRBV9 with TRBJ2-6, with 7 bases matching TRBD1. The CDR3 extends over 18 amino acids. Germline trimming cut 0 bases from V and 3 bases from J; bases unmatched to any gene: 9. Germline V gene sequence: CDR1 SGDLS, CDR2 YYNGEE. The CDR3 DNA follows: TGTGCCAGCAGCGTAGTGGCAGGGGGTTTAGGTGGGGCCAACGTCCTGACTTTC. Translation: CASSVVAGGLGGANVLTF. Filled out from reference TRBV9 and TRBJ2-6, the complete variable domain reads DSGVTQTPKHLITATGQRVTLRCSPRSGDLSVYWYQQSLDQGLQFLIQYYNGEERAKGNILERFSAQQFPDLHSELNLSSLELGDSALYFCASSVVAGGLGGANVLTFGAGSRLTVL.

This clone was seen only a few times. The chain carries TRBV6-5 and TRBJ1-6; D is perhaps TRBD1 (5 bases). V lost 0 bases and J lost 8, with 14 bases in between. The CDR3 covers 16 residues. In germline, CDR1 is MNHEY, CDR2 SVGAGI. DNA of the CDR3: TGTGCCAGCAGTTACTCCCGGGGGAGAGACTATTCACCCCTCCACTTT. As protein: CASSYSRGRDYSPLHF.

This chain uses TRBV7-2 with TRBJ2-7, with TRBD2 as a possible D gene (6 bases). The CDR3 sequence is 16 residues long. CDR1 and CDR2 (germline): SGHTA, FQGNSA. V lost 5 bases to trimming and J lost 6 bases, with 23 bases between them. CDR3 residues: CASSPRVTLQAGEQYF. CDR3 sequence (DNA): TGTGCCAGCAGCCCTAGGGTTACACTCCAAGCGGGCGAGCAGTACTTC.

The rearrangement joins TRBV2 to TRBJ1-6, with 7 nucleotides matching TRBD1. The junction had 2 bases not matched to a gene; V was cut back by 4 bases and J by 5 bases. The CDR3 consists of 14 residues. The germline V gene encodes CDR1 SNHLY and CDR2 FYNNEI. CDR3 in amino acids: CASSGDSDNSPLHF. CDR3 nucleotides: TGTGCCAGCAGTGGGGACAGTGATAATTCACCCCTCCACTTT.

This chain connects TRBV19 to TRBJ1-1, with D perhaps matching TRBD1 (5 bases). Trimming left V 9 bases short and J 1 base short, with 21 bases between. CDR3 length equals 16 residues. Germline V gene sequence: CDR1 LNHDA, CDR2 SQIVND (reference sequence). In DNA form, the CDR3 reads TGTGCCAGCCGGGGGAGGGGCCTACCGAAGAACACTGAAGCTTTCTTT. Its protein is CASRGRGLPKNTEAFF.

This clone was recorded a few times. The chain couples TRBV11-3 to TRBJ2-2, with D perhaps matching TRBD1 (5 bases). CDR1 SGHNT and CDR2 YENEEA come from the germline V gene. This CDR3 comprises 13 residues. V was cut by 1 base and J by 6 bases, with 6 bases left in between. The CDR3 bases are TGTGCCAGCAGCTTAGCAGGGTCCGGGGAGCTGTTTTTT. Translated: CASSLAGSGELFF.

The V and J genes are TRBV29-1 and TRBJ1-3; TRBD1 is a possible D gene (6 bases). The V gene's germline CDR1 is SQVTM and CDR2 ANQGSEA. V was shortened by 0 bases and J by 0 bases, with 9 bases between the two germline ends. There are 15 residues in the CDR3. CDR3: CSVEDRGSSGNTIYF. In DNA, the CDR3 is TGCAGCGTTGAAGACAGGGGTAGCTCTGGAAACACCATATATTTT.